One sample yielded the 4 T cell receptor beta chains listed below, sequenced in a study of T-cell reconstitution after alpha-beta-depleted transplantation in children. Molecular barcoding with unique molecular identifiers was used for the TCRbeta library. Using its own MiXCR run on the PCR reads, TCRdb lists one record per CDR3 protein. The sample carries some 400,000 distinct CDR3 sequences, approximately 20% recorded once. The sample in question was PBMCs from the stem cell graft donor, obtained from the stem cell graft. Receptors were obtained from a human donor who donated a stem cell graft to a child with acute myeloid leukemia.

The genes are TRBV4-3 and TRBJ1-2, with D hard to call. Trimming removed 0 bases from V and 7 bases from J, with 12 bases in between. CDR1 and CDR2 from the germline V gene are LGHNA and YSLEER. This CDR3 is built from 14 residues. The CDR3 DNA reads as TGCGCCAGCAGCCAAGATTCCGGGAGGGCTGGCTACACCTTC. This encodes CASSQDSGRAGYTF.

CDR3 sequence: CASSHVYADTQYF. CDR3 nucleotide sequence: TGTGCCAGCAGTCATGTCTACGCAGATACGCAGTATTTT. The V gene is TRBV6-2 or TRBV6-3, the J gene TRBJ2-3; no clear D gene. Germline V CDR1 and CDR2: MNHEY, SVGEGT. CDR3 length: 13 amino acids. V was clipped by 5 bases and J by 4 bases, with 10 bases between them.

This chain links TRBV4-3 with TRBJ2-7; no clear D. V was cut by 0 bases and J by 3 bases, with 15 bases left in between. Germline loops: CDR1 LGHNA, CDR2 YSLEER. This CDR3 has 16 amino acids. CDR3 residues: CASSQDVATQVYEQYF. The DNA of the CDR3 is TGCGCCAGCAGCCAAGATGTTGCTACCCAGGTCTACGAGCAGTACTTC.

This clonotype was seen many times. The chain carries TRBV29-1 and TRBJ2-3, with TRBD1 as a possible D gene (6 bases). Between the trimmed V and J ends, which lost 7 bases and 5 bases, there was a span of 19 bases. In germline, CDR1 is SQVTM, CDR2 ANQGSEA. The CDR3 length is 14 residues. The CDR3 sequence is CSGRLWGQGDTQYF. DNA of the CDR3: TGCAGCGGGCGTTTGTGGGGGCAGGGAGATACGCAGTATTTT.